Listed below are T cell receptor beta chains from one sample, sequenced in a study of shared clonotypes between healthy human individuals. TCRdb's table, derived via immunoSEQ multiplex PCR, lists solely in-frame clones and lacks some. In the table there are about 2 million clones, roughly 96% of which are singletons. The sample comprised naive CD4+ T cells sorted from blood. Every receptor here comes from a man younger than 30 in good health. Each CDR3 is given without its conserved first and last residue.

>TRBJ1-6|TRBV9
ASSATDRADSPLH
>TRBJ1-2|TRBV10-3
AISESANYGYT
>TRBJ2-7|TRBV21-1
ASSKGGVEQY
>TRBJ2-2|TRBV27
ASSLYTSAPGELF
>TRBJ2-3|TRBV9
ASSATTGGDRGADTQY
>TRBJ1-1|TRBV2
ASSPRGVEAF
>TRBJ2-3|TRBV27
ASSLSRTSVIDTQY
>TRBJ2-7|TRBV10-3
AISESSRGWEQY
>TRBJ1-4|TRBV15
ATSSEPGQANEKLF
>TRBJ1-2|TRBV6-1
ASSWGQTDYGYT
>TRBJ2-1|TRBV2
ASSEERYNEQF
>TRBJ2-1|TRBV5-1
ASSSLPGTELRNEQF
>TRBJ2-7|TRBV18
ASSPNLAETYEQY
>TRBJ1-2|TRBV2
ASNRDSGYGYT
>TRBJ2-7|TRBV5-4
ASSLAGGSYEQY
>TRBJ2-3|TRBV30
AWSPGGPDTQY
>TRBJ2-1|TRBV10-3
AISPAGADNEQF
>TRBJ2-7|TRBV11-2
ASSRDRGSYEQY
>TRBJ2-7|TRBV29-1
SVVTGYEQY
>TRBJ2-5|TRBV7-2
ASSLVWTEKETQY
>TRBJ1-6|TRBV6-1
ASSDRGPGAYNSPLH
>TRBJ2-7|TRBV28
ASSTTGGSGYEQY
>TRBJ2-2|TRBV6-6
ASSRDRGTGELF
>TRBJ2-5|TRBV5-1
ASSSGTGGWQETQY
>TRBJ2-7|TRBV10-3
AISESTGIRSYEQY
>TRBJ2-2|TRBV2
ASSERSGDRTGELF
>TRBJ1-3|TRBV30
AWSVSETSYTIY
>TRBJ2-1|TRBV9
ASSTGLAGGPF
>TRBJ2-2|TRBV28
ASSSPGDTGELF